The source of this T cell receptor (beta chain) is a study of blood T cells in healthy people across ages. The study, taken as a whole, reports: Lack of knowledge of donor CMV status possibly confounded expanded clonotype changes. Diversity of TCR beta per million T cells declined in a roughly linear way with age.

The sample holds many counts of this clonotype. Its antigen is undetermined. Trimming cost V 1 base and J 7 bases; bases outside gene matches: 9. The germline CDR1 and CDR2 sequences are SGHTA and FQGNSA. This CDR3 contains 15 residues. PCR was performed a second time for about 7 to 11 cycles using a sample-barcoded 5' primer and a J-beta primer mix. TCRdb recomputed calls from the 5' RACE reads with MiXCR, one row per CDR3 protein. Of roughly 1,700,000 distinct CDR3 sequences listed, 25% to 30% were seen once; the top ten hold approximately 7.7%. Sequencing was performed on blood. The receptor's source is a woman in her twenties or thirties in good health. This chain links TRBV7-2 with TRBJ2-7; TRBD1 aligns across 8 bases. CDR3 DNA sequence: TGTGCCAGCAGCTTAGAGGCCAGGGGGCTTGGTGAGCAGTACTTC. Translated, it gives CASSLEARGLGEQYF.